Each of the 15 T cell receptor beta chains below was sequenced from the same sample in a study of shared T cell receptors in the human thymus. Using immunoSEQ multiplex PCR, the repertoire was profiled, and TCRdb retains in-frame clones only, with some absent. This sample yields about 660,000 clones, of which approximately 89% are seen a single time; about 0.0094% belongs to the top ten. The same data also contributed to another study, on human thymus T cells.

Sequencing was performed on thymocytes. The receptors shown here come from a boy younger than two with a congenital heart defect.

The rearrangement uses TRBV28 and TRBJ1-4; 9 bases match TRBD1. CDR1 and CDR2 (germline): MDHEN, SYDVKM. V was clipped by 8 bases and J by 7 bases; unmatched bases: 2. The length of the CDR3 is 12 residues. CDR3 nucleotides: TGTGCCAGCGGACAGGGGTGTGAAAAACTGTTTTTT. Its translation is CASGQGCEKLFF. The variable domain in full, with the rest retrieved from reference TRBV28 and TRBJ1-4, is DVKVTQSSRYLVKRTGEKVFLECVQDMDHENMFWYRQDPGLGLRLIYFSYDVKMKEKGDIPEGYSVSREKKERFSLILESASTNQTSMYLCASGQGCEKLFFGSGTQLSVL.

The chain combines TRBV10-3 with TRBJ2-7, with TRBD1 matching over 8 bases. The V segment lost 10 bases and the J segment 3 bases; nucleotides outside the gene matches: 11. CDR1 and CDR2 (germline): ENHRY, SYGVKD. The CDR3 is 14 residues long. The CDR3 region has the DNA TGTGCCACCTCGGACAGGGAGAGGGGCTACGAGCAGTACTTC. This encodes CATSDRERGYEQYF.

The genes are TRBV7-3 and TRBJ1-1; D gene unclear. V shed 5 bases and J shed 1 base, with 14 bases lying between them. The CDR3 extends over 15 amino acids. Looked up from germline, CDR1 is SGHTA and CDR2 is FQGTGA. CDR3 residues: CASSPTPGRNTEAFF. The CDR3 bases are TGTGCCAGCAGCCCGACGCCTGGGAGGAACACTGAAGCTTTCTTT.

The chain joins TRBV21-1 to TRBJ2-7; the table's D call TRBD2 went unverified against the DNA. TRBV21-1 is a pseudogene segment. This CDR3 contains 18 residues. This CDR3 is CASSKARGERGGSYEQYF. CDR3 nucleotides: TGTGCCAGCAGCAAAGCGAGGGGTGAGCGGGGTGGCTCTTACGAGCAGTACTTC.

The chain is built from TRBV10-3 and TRBJ2-7, with 11 bases identical to TRBD1. The CDR3 extends over 14 amino acids. CDR1 and CDR2 (germline): ENHRY, SYGVKD. Germline trimming cut 6 bases from V and 7 bases from J; bases unmatched to any gene: 8. CDR3 coding DNA: TGTGCCATCAGCGATGGACAGGGGGCGGGGGAGCAGTACTTC. Translating gives CAISDGQGAGEQYF.

This chain connects TRBV6-1 to TRBJ1-5, with 7 nucleotides matching TRBD1. The germline gives CDR1 MNHNS, CDR2 SASEGT. The trim removed 2 bases at V and 11 bases at J, leaving 12 bases unmatched. There are 15 residues in the CDR3. CDR3 sequence: CASSEFRQGGGAQHF. CDR3 in DNA: TGTGCCAGCAGTGAATTTCGACAGGGAGGTGGAGCCCAGCATTTT.

The chain links TRBV5-8 to TRBJ2-7; TRBD2 matches at 8 bases. V was clipped by 7 bases and J by 0 bases; unmatched bases: 15. The CDR3 covers 17 residues. Germline V CDR1 and CDR2: SGHTS, YDEGEE. DNA for the CDR3: TGTGCCAGCCCTCGAGGTCTAGCGGGCAGCTCCTCCTACGAGCAGTACTTC. Amino acids: CASPRGLAGSSSYEQYF.

This clone was seen only a few times. The CDR3 spells CASSLGEDTEAFF. The CDR3 coding sequence is TGTGCCAGCAGTTTGGGGGAGGACACTGAAGCTTTCTTT. V is TRBV28 and J is TRBJ1-1, with a weak D call TRBD1 (5 bases). The germline V gene has CDR1 MDHEN and CDR2 SYDVKM. V lost 3 bases, J lost 3 bases, and 8 bases lay in between. The CDR3 covers 13 residues. The variable domain in full, completed from reference TRBV28 and TRBJ1-1, reads DVKVTQSSRYLVKRTGEKVFLECVQDMDHENMFWYRQDPGLGLRLIYFSYDVKMKEKGDIPEGYSVSREKKERFSLILESASTNQTSMYLCASSLGEDTEAFFGQGTRLTVV.

The chain carries TRBV4-3 and TRBJ2-1; D is unresolved. Germline V lookup: CDR1 LGHNA, CDR2 YSLEER. V was clipped by 0 bases and J by 2 bases, with 11 bases between them. CDR3 length: 16 residues. CDR3 nucleotides: TGCGCCAGCAGCCAAGATTGGCCAAACCCCTACAATGAGCAGTTCTTC. It translates to CASSQDWPNPYNEQFF.

The chain links TRBV7-8 to TRBJ2-7; D is possibly TRBD2 (6 bases). The CDR3 runs 13 residues. The V end lost 4 bases, the J end lost 2 bases, and 9 bases lay between the germline ends. Germline V gene lookup returns CDR1 SGHVS and CDR2 FQNEAQ. The DNA of the CDR3 is TGTGCCAGCAGCTCCGCGGGGCCCTACGAGCAGTACTTC. Its protein is CASSSAGPYEQYF.

The gene calls are TRBV20-1 and TRBJ2-1; 11 nucleotides match TRBD1. Germline V CDR1 and CDR2: DFQATT, SNEGSKA (reference sequence). The CDR3 is 11 amino acids. As DNA, the CDR3 is TGCGGGACAGGGGGGAGCAATGAGCAGTTCTTC. Amino acids: CGTGGSNEQFF.

The J gene is TRBJ2-7, the V gene TRBV7-2, with D perhaps matching TRBD1 (5 bases). The V gene's germline CDR1 is SGHTA and CDR2 FQGNSA. There are 13 residues in the CDR3. Trimming cost V 4 bases and J 5 bases, with 12 bases left between them. The CDR3 loop reads CASSYTTGNEQYF. The DNA of the CDR3 is TGTGCCAGCAGCTACACAACAGGTAACGAGCAGTACTTC. The full variable domain, in which reference TRBV7-2 and TRBJ2-7 provide the parts outside the CDR3, is GAGVSQSPSNKVTEKGKDVELRCDPISGHTALYWYRQSLGQGLEFLIYFQGNSAPDKSGLPSDRFSAERTGGSVSTLTIQRTQQEDSAVYLCASSYTTGNEQYFGPGTRLTVT.

The sample holds one count of this clone. V and J are TRBV5-6 and TRBJ1-1, with TRBD1 matching over 9 bases. The CDR3 is made up of 14 amino acids. V shed 5 bases, J shed 4 bases, and the junction held 6 bases outside the gene matches. The germline V gene has CDR1 SGHDT and CDR2 YYEEEE. The CDR3, as DNA: TGTGCCAGCAGTCGGGGACAGGGAGGCACTGAAGCTTTCTTT. This gives the protein CASSRGQGGTEAFF.

As concerns this clone: Germline and junction disagree at one end, which may indicate a read error. The rearrangement joins TRBV7-2 to TRBJ1-1, with D perhaps TRBD1 (6 bases). CDR3 length: 13 residues. CDR1 and CDR2 (germline): SGHTA, FQGNSA. The CDR3 DNA follows: TGTGCCAGCAGGTTAGGATACCTACAGGGAGCTTTCTTT. Translation: CASRLGYLQGAFF.

This chain joins TRBV4-3 and TRBJ2-7; 8 bases are shared with TRBD1. The J segment lost 6 bases and the V segment lost 1 base, leaving 11 bases of the junction unmatched. In germline, CDR1 is LGHNA, CDR2 YSLEER. The CDR3 length is 16 residues. This CDR3 reads CASSQATGTGKGEQYF. DNA of the CDR3: TGCGCCAGCAGCCAAGCAACCGGGACAGGCAAGGGCGAGCAGTACTTC.